The 17 T cell receptor beta chains reported below all come from one sample, sequenced in a study of shared clonotypes between healthy human individuals. Some clones are missing from TCRdb's copy, which holds only in-frame ones; the method was immunoSEQ multiplex PCR. Of 150,000 to 200,000 clones in the sample, about 68% are singletons; the top ten hold more than 9%. Sequenced sample: memory CD4+ T cells sorted from blood. Subset indicated: CD45RA-negative fraction. The source of these receptors is a man in his thirties or forties in good health.

This rearrangement joins TRBV10-3 to TRBJ1-1, with 9 positions matching TRBD1. V shed 5 bases, J shed 1 base, and the junction held 5 bases outside the gene matches. This CDR3 spans 15 amino acids. The germline gives CDR1 ENHRY, CDR2 SYGVKD. CDR3 nucleotides: TGTGCCATCAGTCACGGACAGGGGCGGAACACTGAAGCTTTCTTT. It yields the protein CAISHGQGRNTEAFF.

V and J are TRBV7-9 and TRBJ2-1; 9 bases agree with TRBD2. Losses at the gene ends were 0 bases for V and 3 bases for J; bases not matched to a gene: 6. Per the germline V gene, CDR1 is SEHNR and CDR2 is FQNEAQ (reference sequence). This CDR3 is built from 17 residues. The chain's CDR3 is CASSLAAETSGYNEQFF. The CDR3 DNA reads TGTGCCAGCAGCTTAGCGGCCGAGACTAGCGGCTACAATGAGCAGTTCTTC.

The chain uses TRBV2 and TRBJ2-7; weak D call: TRBD2 (6 bases). The CDR3 covers 15 residues. The ends were cut back, 6 bases at V and 6 bases at J, with 21 bases in the middle. Germline V gives CDR1 SNHLY, CDR2 FYNNEI. CDR3 region: CASSGGTGALFEQYF. In DNA form, the CDR3 reads TGTGCCAGCAGCGGCGGGACGGGAGCGCTCTTCGAGCAGTACTTC.

The gene calls are TRBV28 and TRBJ2-3; the match to TRBD2 covers 7 bases. V was pared by 6 bases and J by 2 bases, with 11 bases of the junction left unmatched. CDR1 is MDHEN, CDR2 SYDVKM, per germline. This CDR3 comprises 16 residues. Here the CDR3 reads CASSLIAGRFTDTQYF. CDR3 bases: TGTGCCAGCAGCCTTATAGCGGGTCGGTTCACAGATACGCAGTATTTT. The variable domain in full, completed from reference TRBV28 and TRBJ2-3, reads DVKVTQSSRYLVKRTGEKVFLECVQDMDHENMFWYRQDPGLGLRLIYFSYDVKMKEKGDIPEGYSVSREKKERFSLILESASTNQTSMYLCASSLIAGRFTDTQYFGPGTRLTVL.

The rearrangement uses TRBV5-1 and TRBJ2-3; no firm D call. Germline V CDR1 and CDR2: SGHRS, YFSETQ. This CDR3 region has 16 residues. V was pared by 0 bases and J by 2 bases, with 13 bases between. The CDR3 reads CASSLDQNRPTDTQYF. The CDR3 DNA follows: TGCGCCAGCAGCTTGGATCAAAACAGACCCACAGATACGCAGTATTTT.

This clone appeared many times. The chain combines TRBV28 with TRBJ2-5, with D perhaps given as TRBD1 or TRBD2 (5 bases each). Trimming took off 2 bases at V and 5 bases at J, with 15 bases between the two ends. CDR1 and CDR2 from the germline V gene are MDHEN and SYDVKM. The CDR3 totals 15 residues. This chain's CDR3 is CASSLPVGVSETQYF. CDR3 nucleotide sequence: TGTGCCAGCAGTTTACCCGTGGGGGTGTCGGAGACCCAGTACTTC.

This clone was observed at least ten times. The chain carries TRBV27 and TRBJ2-7; 8 bases match TRBD1. This CDR3 has 14 amino acids. J was trimmed by 2 bases and V by 5 bases; bases with no gene match: 5. Germline CDR1 MNHEY, CDR2 SMNVEV (reference sequence). CDR3 nucleotide sequence: TGTGCCAGCAGTCAGACAGGGGAGGCCTACGAGCAGTACTTC. Encoded protein: CASSQTGEAYEQYF.

The CDR3 reads CARVHGTVNEKLFF. In DNA form, the CDR3 reads TGTGCCAGGGTACATGGGACGGTTAATGAAAAACTGTTTTTT. The chain joins TRBV19 to TRBJ1-4, with TRBD1 as a possible D gene (5 bases). The CDR3 runs to 14 residues. The germline V gene encodes CDR1 LNHDA and CDR2 SQIVND (reference sequence). With 9 bases removed from V and 4 bases from J, the gap between germline ends came to 15 bases.

This clone was detected ten times or more. The genes are TRBV19 and TRBJ2-7, with 10 bases matching TRBD2. The CDR3 has 15 residues. V trimming: 5 bases; J trimming: 5 bases; junction bases outside the gene matches: 9. Germline CDR1 reads LNHDA; CDR2 reads SQIVND (reference sequence). The CDR3 DNA is TGTGCCAGTAGTTGGCTAGCGGGAGCGGGAGACGAGCAGTACTTC. Translation gives CASSWLAGAGDEQYF.

V is TRBV28 and J is TRBJ2-7; no reliable D call. The CDR3 covers 12 residues. The V and J ends lost 6 bases and 4 bases respectively, with 10 bases between them. The germline V gene has CDR1 MDHEN and CDR2 SYDVKM. CDR3: CASRGPGYEQYF. The CDR3 nucleotides are TGTGCCAGCAGAGGACCCGGATACGAGCAGTACTTC.

The chain joins TRBV7-9 to TRBJ1-3; D gene ambiguous. This CDR3 comprises 12 residues. Trimming removed 4 bases from V and 7 bases from J, with 8 bases in between. Per the germline V gene, CDR1 is SEHNR and CDR2 is FQNEAQ (reference sequence). CDR3 sequence (DNA): TGTGCCAGCAGCTCGTGGAGGAACACCATATATTTT. The encoded protein is CASSSWRNTIYF.

This chain uses TRBV5-6 with TRBJ2-7; TRBD2 might be the D (5 bases). This CDR3 has 14 residues. Germline CDR1 reads SGHDT; CDR2 reads YYEEEE. Trimming took off 3 bases at V and 4 bases at J, with 14 bases between the two ends. DNA of the CDR3: TGTGCCAGCAGCTCGAAGAGGGTCTATTACGAGCAGTACTTC. This codes for CASSSKRVYYEQYF.

This clone came up a few times. J is TRBJ2-2 and V is TRBV25-1; D may be TRBD1 (6 bases). Trimming left V 2 bases short and J 4 bases short, with 8 bases between. This CDR3 has 14 amino acids. Per the germline V gene, CDR1 is MGHDK and CDR2 is SYGVNS. The CDR3 coding sequence is TGTGCCAGCAGTGAACTACAGGGCACCGGGGAGCTGTTTTTT. It yields the protein CASSELQGTGELFF.

The chain has TRBV2 and TRBJ1-2; TRBD1 matches 8 bases. The V segment lost 6 bases and the J segment 3 bases; nucleotides outside the gene matches: 9. This CDR3 region has 15 residues. Germline assignment: CDR1 SNHLY and CDR2 FYNNEI. The CDR3 bases are TGTGCCAGCAGCAGAGGACAGGGAGGAGACTATGGCTACACCTTC. As protein: CASSRGQGGDYGYTF.

CDR3 DNA sequence: TGTGCCATCGCGCCCCATGGGGGCACTGAAGCTTTCTTT. Translated: CAIAPHGGTEAFF. The rearrangement uses TRBV10-3 and TRBJ1-1; D is perhaps TRBD1 (5 bases). V gave up 8 bases and J gave up 4 bases, with 14 bases separating them. Germline V gene sequence: CDR1 ENHRY, CDR2 SYGVKD. The CDR3 sequence is 13 residues long.

CDR3 in amino acids: CASSKRTSGDNTGELFF. CDR3 bases: TGTGCCAGCAGCAAACGGACTAGCGGGGACAACACCGGGGAGCTGTTTTTT. The rearrangement uses TRBV5-4 and TRBJ2-2; the match to TRBD2 covers 12 bases. This CDR3 region has 17 residues. Per the germline V gene, CDR1 is SGHNT and CDR2 is YYREEE (reference sequence). The ends lost 4 bases at V and 2 bases at J; junction bases unmatched: 6.

The chain couples TRBV6-1 to TRBJ2-7; TRBD1 matches 7 bases. CDR1 and CDR2 (germline): MNHNS, SASEGT. The CDR3 extends over 14 amino acids. Trimming removed 6 bases from V and 2 bases from J; junction bases left unmatched: 7. The DNA for the CDR3 is TGTGCCAGCAGCCATTCGACAGGGACCTACGAGCAGTACTTC. It translates to CASSHSTGTYEQYF.